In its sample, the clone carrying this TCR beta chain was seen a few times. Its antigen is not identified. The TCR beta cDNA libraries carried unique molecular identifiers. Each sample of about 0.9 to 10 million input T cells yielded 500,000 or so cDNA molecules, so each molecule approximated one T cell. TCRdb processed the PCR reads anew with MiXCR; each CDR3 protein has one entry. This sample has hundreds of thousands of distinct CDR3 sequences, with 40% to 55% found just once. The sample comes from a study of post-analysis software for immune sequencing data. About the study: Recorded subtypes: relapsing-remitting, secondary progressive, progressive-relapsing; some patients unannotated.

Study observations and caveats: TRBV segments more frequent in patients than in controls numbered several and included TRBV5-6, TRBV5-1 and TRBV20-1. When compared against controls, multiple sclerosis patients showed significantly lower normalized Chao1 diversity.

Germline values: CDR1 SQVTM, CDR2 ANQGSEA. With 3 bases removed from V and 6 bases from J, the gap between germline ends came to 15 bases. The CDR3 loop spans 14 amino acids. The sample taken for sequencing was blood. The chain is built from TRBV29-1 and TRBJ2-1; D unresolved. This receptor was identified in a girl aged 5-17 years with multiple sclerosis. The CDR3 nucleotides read TGCAGCGTTGACTACCTAAGCGACTCCAATGAGCAGTTCTTC. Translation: CSVDYLSDSNEQFF.